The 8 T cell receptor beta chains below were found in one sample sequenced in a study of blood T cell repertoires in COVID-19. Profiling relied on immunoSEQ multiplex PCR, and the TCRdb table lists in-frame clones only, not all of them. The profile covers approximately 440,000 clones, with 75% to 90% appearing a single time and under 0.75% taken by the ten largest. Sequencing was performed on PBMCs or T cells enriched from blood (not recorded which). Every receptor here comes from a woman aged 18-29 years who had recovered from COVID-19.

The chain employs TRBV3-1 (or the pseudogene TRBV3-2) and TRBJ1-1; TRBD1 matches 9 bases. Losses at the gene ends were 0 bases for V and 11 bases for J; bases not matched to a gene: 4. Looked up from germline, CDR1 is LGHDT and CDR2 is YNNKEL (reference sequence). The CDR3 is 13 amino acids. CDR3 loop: CASSQDRDREAFF. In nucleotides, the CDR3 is TGTGCCAGCAGCCAAGATCGGGACAGGGAGGCTTTCTTT.

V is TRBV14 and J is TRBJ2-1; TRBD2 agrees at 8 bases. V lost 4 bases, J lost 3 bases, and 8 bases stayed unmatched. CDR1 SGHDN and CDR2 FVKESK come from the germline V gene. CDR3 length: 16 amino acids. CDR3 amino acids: CASSPKAGVNYNEQFF. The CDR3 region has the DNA TGTGCCAGCAGCCCTAAAGCGGGGGTTAACTACAATGAGCAGTTCTTC.

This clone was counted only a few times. The CDR3 DNA follows: TGTGCCACCAGTGATTCCTACACAGGGAATGAGCAGTTCTTC. Residues: CATSDSYTGNEQFF. The genes are TRBV24-1 and TRBJ2-1; the D gene is possibly TRBD1 (6 bases). Trimming took 2 bases from V and 7 from J, leaving 11 bases between them. The CDR3 length is 14 residues. Germline CDR1 KGHDR, CDR2 SFDVKD.

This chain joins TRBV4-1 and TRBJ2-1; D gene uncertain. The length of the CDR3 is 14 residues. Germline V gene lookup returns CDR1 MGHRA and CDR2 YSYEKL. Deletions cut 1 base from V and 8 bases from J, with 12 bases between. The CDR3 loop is CASSQGADMDEQFF. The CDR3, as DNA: TGCGCCAGCAGCCAAGGGGCAGACATGGATGAGCAGTTCTTC.

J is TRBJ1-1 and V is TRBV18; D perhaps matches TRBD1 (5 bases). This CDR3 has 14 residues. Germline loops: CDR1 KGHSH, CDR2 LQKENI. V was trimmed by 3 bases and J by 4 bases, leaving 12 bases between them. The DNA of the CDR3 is TGTGCCAGCTCACCTCCCCTCGGGGGCACTGAAGCTTTCTTT. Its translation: CASSPPLGGTEAFF.

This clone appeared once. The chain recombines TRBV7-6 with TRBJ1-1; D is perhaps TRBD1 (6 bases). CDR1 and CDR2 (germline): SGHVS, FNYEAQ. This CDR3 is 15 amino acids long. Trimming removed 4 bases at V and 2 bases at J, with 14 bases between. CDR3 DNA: TGTGCCAGCAGCTCTAGAGGCAGGGGCAACACTGAAGCTTTCTTT. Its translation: CASSSRGRGNTEAFF.

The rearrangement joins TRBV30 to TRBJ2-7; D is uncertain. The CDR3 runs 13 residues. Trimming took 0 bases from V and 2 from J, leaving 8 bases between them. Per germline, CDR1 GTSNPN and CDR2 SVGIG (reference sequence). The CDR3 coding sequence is TGTGCCTGGAGTGTACAACAGACCTACGAGCAGTACTTC. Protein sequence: CAWSVQQTYEQYF.

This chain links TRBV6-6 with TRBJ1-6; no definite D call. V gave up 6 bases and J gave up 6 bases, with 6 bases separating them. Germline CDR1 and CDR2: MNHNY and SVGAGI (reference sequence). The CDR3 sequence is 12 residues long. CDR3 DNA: TGTGCCAGCAGAGCTCTTAATTCACCCCTCCACTTT. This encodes CASRALNSPLHF.